This TCR beta chain was identified during a study of cytomegalovirus exposure and HLA in healthy donors. Study overall: Drawn from HLA-typed donors, approximately 86 million unique TCRs were held in an early data release.

In germline, CDR1 is SGHVS, CDR2 FQNEAQ. V trimming: 0 bases; J trimming: 4 bases; junction bases outside the gene matches: 5. The CDR3 totals 15 residues. Broader study findings: Analysis was carried out at a later point, and it linked a missense DCLRE1C variant to TCR beta V- and J-gene trimming.

The PCR used 60 Vbeta and 13 Jbeta primers. The data were produced by immunoSEQ multiplex PCR, yet TCRdb's version contains in-frame clones alone and is incomplete. The table lists 180,000 or so clones, roughly 80% of them singletons. Of note for this clone: The antigen is not known.

This TCR was recovered from a female donor in good health and CMV-seronegative. The J gene is TRBJ1-1, the V gene TRBV7-8; 7 bases map to TRBD1. Sequencing input: PBMCs. The chain's CDR3 is CASSLALTGATEAFF. The CDR3, as DNA: TGTGCCAGCAGCTTAGCGCTAACAGGGGCCACTGAAGCTTTCTTT.